This T cell receptor beta chain was profiled in a study of CD8 T cells in ankylosing spondylitis. General observations from the study: Among TCR beta sequences, a motif of several highly homologous variants appeared characteristic of ankylosing spondylitis blood.

MiXCR was run by TCRdb on the 5' RACE reads, yielding one entry per CDR3 protein. The table lists roughly 700,000 distinct CDR3 sequences, around 19% of them singletons. This clonotype was picked up a small number of times. What it recognizes is unknown. The CDR3 covers 16 residues. Losses at the gene ends were 0 bases for V and 4 bases for J; bases not matched to a gene: 5. CDR1 is SGHDT, CDR2 YYEEEE, per germline. This receptor was identified in a male donor with ankylosing spondylitis. Sequences were obtained from blood, either unsorted or a sorted T cell fraction (not recorded which). The chain carries TRBV5-6 and TRBJ2-2, with 8 bases fitting TRBD2. CDR3 DNA: TGTGCCAGCAGCTTGGCTACAGCGGGAGTCACCGGGGAGCTGTTTTTT. Protein: CASSLATAGVTGELFF.